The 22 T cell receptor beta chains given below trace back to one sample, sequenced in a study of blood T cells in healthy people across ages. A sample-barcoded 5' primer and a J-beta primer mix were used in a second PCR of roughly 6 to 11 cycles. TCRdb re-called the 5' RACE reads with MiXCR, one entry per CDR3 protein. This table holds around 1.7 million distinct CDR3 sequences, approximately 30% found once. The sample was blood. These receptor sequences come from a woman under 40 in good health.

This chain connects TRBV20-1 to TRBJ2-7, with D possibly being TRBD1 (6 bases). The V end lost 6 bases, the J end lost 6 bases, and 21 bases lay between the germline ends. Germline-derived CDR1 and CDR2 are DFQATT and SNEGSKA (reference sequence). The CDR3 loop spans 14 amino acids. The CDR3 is CSAGPGTSGAEQYF. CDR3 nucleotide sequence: TGCAGTGCGGGGCCCGGGACAAGCGGCGCCGAGCAGTACTTC.

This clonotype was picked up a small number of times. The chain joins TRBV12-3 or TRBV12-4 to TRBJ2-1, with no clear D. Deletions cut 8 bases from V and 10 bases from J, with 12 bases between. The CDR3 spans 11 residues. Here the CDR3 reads CASATSIEQFF. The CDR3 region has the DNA TGTGCCAGCGCGACGTCGATCGAGCAGTTCTTC.

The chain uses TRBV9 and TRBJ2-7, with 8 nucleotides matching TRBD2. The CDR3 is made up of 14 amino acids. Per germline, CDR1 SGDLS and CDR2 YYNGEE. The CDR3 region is CTSAPGGSGYEQYF. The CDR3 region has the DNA TGTACGTCGGCCCCGGGAGGGTCGGGGTACGAGCAGTACTTC.

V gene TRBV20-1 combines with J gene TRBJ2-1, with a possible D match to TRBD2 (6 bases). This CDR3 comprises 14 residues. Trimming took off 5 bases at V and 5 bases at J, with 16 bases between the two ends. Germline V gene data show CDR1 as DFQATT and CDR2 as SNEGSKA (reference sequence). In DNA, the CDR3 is TGCAGTGCTGAGGGACTGACCAAACACAATGAGCAGTTCTTC. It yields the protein CSAEGLTKHNEQFF.

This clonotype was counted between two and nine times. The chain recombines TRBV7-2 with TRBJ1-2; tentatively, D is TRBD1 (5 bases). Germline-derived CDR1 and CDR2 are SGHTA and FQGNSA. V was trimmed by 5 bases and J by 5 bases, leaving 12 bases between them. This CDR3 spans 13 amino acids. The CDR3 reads CASSVGEWYGYTF. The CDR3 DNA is TGTGCCAGCAGCGTGGGGGAGTGGTATGGCTACACCTTC.

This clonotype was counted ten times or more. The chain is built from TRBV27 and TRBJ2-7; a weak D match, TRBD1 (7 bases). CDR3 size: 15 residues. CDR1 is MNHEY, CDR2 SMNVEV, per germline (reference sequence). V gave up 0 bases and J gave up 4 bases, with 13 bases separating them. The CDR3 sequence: CASSLSDAGGYEQYF. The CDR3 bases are TGTGCCAGCAGTTTATCGGACGCAGGGGGGTACGAGCAGTACTTC.

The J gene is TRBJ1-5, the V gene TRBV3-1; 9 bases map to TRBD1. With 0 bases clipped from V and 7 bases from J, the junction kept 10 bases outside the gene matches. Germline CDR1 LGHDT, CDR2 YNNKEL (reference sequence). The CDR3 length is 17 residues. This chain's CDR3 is CASSQDWAGTGNQPQHF. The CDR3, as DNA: TGTGCCAGCAGCCAAGATTGGGCCGGGACAGGGAACCAGCCCCAGCATTTT.

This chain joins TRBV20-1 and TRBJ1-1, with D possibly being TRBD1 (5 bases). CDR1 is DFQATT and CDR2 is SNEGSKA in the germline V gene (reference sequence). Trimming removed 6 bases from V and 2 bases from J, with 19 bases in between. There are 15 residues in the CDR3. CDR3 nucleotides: TGCAGTGCCAGTGAGGGACGGTTCCTTAACACTGAAGCTTTCTTT. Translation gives CSASEGRFLNTEAFF.

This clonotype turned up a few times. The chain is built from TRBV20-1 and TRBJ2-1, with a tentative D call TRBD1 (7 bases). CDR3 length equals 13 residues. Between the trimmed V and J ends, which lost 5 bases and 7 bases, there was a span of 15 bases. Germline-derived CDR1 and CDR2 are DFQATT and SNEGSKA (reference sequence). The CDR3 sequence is CSAPRGARNEQFF. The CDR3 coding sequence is TGCAGTGCTCCCAGGGGGGCGCGAAATGAGCAGTTCTTC.

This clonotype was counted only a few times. CDR3 sequence reads: CASSLVLTEKLFF. The DNA for the CDR3 is TGTGCCAGCAGTTTGGTTTTGACAGAAAAACTGTTTTTT. The chain employs TRBV12-3 or TRBV12-4 and TRBJ1-4; D ambiguous. V gave up 3 bases and J gave up 8 bases, with 10 bases separating them. CDR3 size: 13 residues.

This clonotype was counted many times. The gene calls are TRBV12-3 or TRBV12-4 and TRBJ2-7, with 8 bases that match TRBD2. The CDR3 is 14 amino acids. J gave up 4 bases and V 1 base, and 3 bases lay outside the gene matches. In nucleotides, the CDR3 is TGTGCCAGCAGTTTAGACGGGGGGGCGTACGAGCAGTACTTC. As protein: CASSLDGGAYEQYF.

The CDR3 nucleotides are TGTGCCAGCACCCCGACAGGGGGAAAAGGGGATACGCAGTATTTT. Translated, it gives CASTPTGGKGDTQYF. The chain carries TRBV2 and TRBJ2-3, with 9 nucleotides matching TRBD1. Germline CDR1 and CDR2: SNHLY and FYNNEI. J was trimmed by 6 bases and V by 7 bases; bases with no gene match: 11. There are 15 residues in the CDR3. Supplemented by reference TRBV2 and TRBJ2-3, the full variable domain reads EPEVTQTPSHQVTQMGQEVILRCVPISNHLYFYWYRQILGQKVEFLVSFYNNEISEKSEIFDDQFSVERPDGSNFTLKIRSTKLEDSAMYFCASTPTGGKGDTQYFGPGTRLTVL.

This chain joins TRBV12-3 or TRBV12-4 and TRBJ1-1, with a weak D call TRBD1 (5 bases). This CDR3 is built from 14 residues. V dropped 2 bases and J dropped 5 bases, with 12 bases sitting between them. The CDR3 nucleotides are TGTGCCAGCAGTTTAACGGGGGGGAAGACTGAAGCTTTCTTT. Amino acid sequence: CASSLTGGKTEAFF.

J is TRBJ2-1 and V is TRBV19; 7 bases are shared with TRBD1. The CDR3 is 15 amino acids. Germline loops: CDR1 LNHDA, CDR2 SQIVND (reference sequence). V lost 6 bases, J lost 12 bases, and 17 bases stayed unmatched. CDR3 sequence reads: CASRVTGWNPEGQFF. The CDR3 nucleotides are TGTGCCAGTAGGGTGACAGGGTGGAACCCCGAAGGGCAGTTCTTC.

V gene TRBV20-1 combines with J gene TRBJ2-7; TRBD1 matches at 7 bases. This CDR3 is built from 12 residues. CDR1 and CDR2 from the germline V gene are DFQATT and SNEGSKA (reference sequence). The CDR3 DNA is TGCAGGGCCGGGACAGTGTTTGGCGAGCAGTACTTC. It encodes CRAGTVFGEQYF.

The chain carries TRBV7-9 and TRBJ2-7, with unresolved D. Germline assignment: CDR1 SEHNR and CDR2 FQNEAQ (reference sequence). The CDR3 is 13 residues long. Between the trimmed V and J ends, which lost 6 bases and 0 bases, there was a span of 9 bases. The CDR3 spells CASSHLDSYEQYF. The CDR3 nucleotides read TGTGCCAGCAGTCATCTAGACTCCTACGAGCAGTACTTC.

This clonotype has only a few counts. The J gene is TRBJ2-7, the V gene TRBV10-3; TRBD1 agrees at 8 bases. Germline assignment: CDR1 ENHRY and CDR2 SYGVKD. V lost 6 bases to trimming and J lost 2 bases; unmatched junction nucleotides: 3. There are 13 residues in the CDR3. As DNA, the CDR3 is TGTGCCATCAGGTCGGGACAGGCCTACGAGCAGTACTTC. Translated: CAIRSGQAYEQYF.

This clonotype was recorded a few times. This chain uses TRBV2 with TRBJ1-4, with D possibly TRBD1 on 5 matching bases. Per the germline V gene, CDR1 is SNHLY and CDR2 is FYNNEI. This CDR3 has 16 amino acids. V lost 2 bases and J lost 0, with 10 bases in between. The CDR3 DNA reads TGTGCCAGCAGTGAATACTTGACAGCAACTAATGAAAAACTGTTTTTT. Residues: CASSEYLTATNEKLFF.

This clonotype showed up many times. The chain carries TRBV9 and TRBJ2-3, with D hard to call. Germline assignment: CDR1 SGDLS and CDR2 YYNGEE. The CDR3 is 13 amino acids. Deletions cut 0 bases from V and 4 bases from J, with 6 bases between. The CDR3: CASSVGQPDTQYF. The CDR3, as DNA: TGTGCCAGCAGCGTAGGTCAACCAGATACGCAGTATTTT.

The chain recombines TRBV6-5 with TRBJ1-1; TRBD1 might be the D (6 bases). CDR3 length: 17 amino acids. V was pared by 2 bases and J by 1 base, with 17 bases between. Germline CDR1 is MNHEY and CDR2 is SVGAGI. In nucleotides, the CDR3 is TGTGCCAGCAGTTACCGGTCCGGGGGACAAACGAACACTGAAGCTTTCTTT. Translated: CASSYRSGGQTNTEAFF.

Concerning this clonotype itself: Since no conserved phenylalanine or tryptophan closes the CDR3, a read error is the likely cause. CDR3 sequence (DNA): TGTGCCAGCAGCTTAGAAGGCCTAGCGGATAATAAAAACATTCAGTACCTC. This gives the protein CASSLEGLADNKNIQYL. V usage is TRBV7-2 and J usage is TRBJ2-4, with 7 bases aligning to TRBD2. The CDR3 is 17 amino acids. V shed 1 base and J 4 bases; nucleotides not matched to a gene: 10. Germline CDR1 and CDR2: SGHTA and FQGNSA.

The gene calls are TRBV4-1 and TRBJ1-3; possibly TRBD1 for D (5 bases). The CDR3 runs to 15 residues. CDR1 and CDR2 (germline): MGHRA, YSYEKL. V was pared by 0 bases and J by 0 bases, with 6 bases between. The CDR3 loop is CASSQDDSSGNTIYF. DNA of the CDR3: TGCGCCAGCAGCCAAGATGACAGCTCTGGAAACACCATATATTTT.